The T cell receptor (beta chain) described here comes from a study of OX40 agonist ivuxolimab in advanced cancers. Turning to the study itself: Dosing consisted of intravenous ivuxolimab at 0.01 to 10 mg/kg every 2 weeks. Head and neck, renal cell, melanoma or hepatocellular carcinoma were the cancers that dose-escalation patients had.

Note on this clone: Antigen: not known.

The method was immunoSEQ multiplex PCR; TCRdb's version includes in-frame clones alone and lacks a portion of them. The sample has 37,000 or so clones; around 80% are singletons. Study-level findings and limits: At doses 0.1 to 3.0 mg/kg, CD4+ and CD8+ clones expanded. The average count of expanded clones was higher among CD8+ T cells than among CD4+.

This CDR3 region has 14 residues. CDR1 SGHNT and CDR2 YYREEE come from the germline V gene (reference sequence). V shed 4 bases and J shed 3 bases, with 10 bases lying between them. The sequencing here drew on CD4+ or CD8+ T cells sorted from blood, taken in a trial of the OX40 agonist ivuxolimab. The chain carries TRBV5-4 and TRBJ2-2; weak D call: TRBD1 (5 bases). The source is an adult with an advanced solid tumor such as melanoma, head and neck, liver or kidney cancer. The CDR3 sequence is CASSQDTYTGELFF. In DNA form, the CDR3 reads TGTGCCAGCAGCCAGGACACCTACACCGGGGAGCTGTTTTTT.